The 30 T cell receptor beta chains below were found in one sample sequenced in a study of blood T cell repertoires in COVID-19. Method: immunoSEQ multiplex PCR; TCRdb's copy keeps in-frame clones and lacks some. This sample has fewer than 250,000 clones, with about 90% found just once. The sequencing input was peripheral blood. The receptors shown here come from a man aged 25 to 45 with COVID-19, enrolled during active disease.

The rearrangement joins TRBV7-8 to TRBJ1-1, with 8 bases aligning to TRBD1. The trim removed 1 base at V and 5 bases at J, leaving 6 bases unmatched. This CDR3 comprises 15 residues. Germline loops: CDR1 SGHVS, CDR2 FQNEAQ. CDR3: CASSLVQGARTEAFF. The CDR3 bases are TGTGCCAGCAGCTTAGTTCAGGGGGCGCGTACTGAAGCTTTCTTT.

CDR3 sequence (DNA): TGCGCCAGCAGCCAAGAAAGGGGCGGATTGAGGTCACCCCTCCACTTT. Translation: CASSQERGGLRSPLHF. The rearrangement links TRBV4-3 to TRBJ1-6; tentative D call: TRBD1 (5 bases). The V end lost 0 bases, the J end lost 10 bases, and 16 bases lay between the germline ends. CDR1 is LGHNA, CDR2 YSLEER, per germline. The CDR3 spans 16 residues.

The chain uses TRBV6-5 and TRBJ1-2, with D perhaps TRBD1 (5 bases). V was shortened by 2 bases and J by 8 bases, with 18 bases between the two germline ends. Per the germline V gene, CDR1 is MNHEY and CDR2 is SVGAGI. The CDR3 runs 15 residues. CDR3 in DNA: TGTGCCAGCAGTTACACGCGGGACTCAATGAGGGGCTACACCTTC. Translation gives CASSYTRDSMRGYTF.

This clone has just a few counts. The chain has TRBV11-2 and TRBJ2-7; D perhaps matches TRBD1 (6 bases). V was cut by 1 base and J by 4 bases, with 11 bases left in between. The CDR3 sequence is 14 residues long. The V gene's germline CDR1 is SGHAT and CDR2 FQNNGV. The CDR3 bases are TGTGCCAGCAGCTTAGCAGGGGCGCGGTACGAGCAGTACTTC. Residues: CASSLAGARYEQYF.

J is TRBJ2-4 and V is TRBV28; 9 nucleotides align to TRBD2. The germline V gene encodes CDR1 MDHEN and CDR2 SYDVKM. V dropped 6 bases and J dropped 15; count of bases not matched to a gene: 18. The CDR3 loop spans 15 amino acids. CDR3 protein: CASSPQGGRAQFRYF. Here the CDR3 DNA reads TGTGCCAGCAGCCCCCAGGGCGGGAGGGCACAATTTCGGTACTTC.

This chain joins TRBV9 and TRBJ1-1; the D is unclear. Germline values: CDR1 SGDLS, CDR2 YYNGEE. V gave up 0 bases and J gave up 10 bases, with 13 bases separating them. The CDR3 loop spans 13 amino acids. CDR3 coding DNA: TGTGCCAGCAGCGTAGAGGGAGGCAGAGGAGCTTTCTTT. Its translation is CASSVEGGRGAFF.

The rearrangement joins TRBV5-1 to TRBJ2-7; D unclear. In germline, CDR1 is SGHRS, CDR2 YFSETQ. There are 13 residues in the CDR3. V was pared by 0 bases and J by 2 bases, with 6 bases between. CDR3 nucleotide sequence: TGCGCCAGCAGCTTGGCCCCAGCCTACGAGCAGTACTTC. Its protein is CASSLAPAYEQYF.

In its sample, this clone was seen a few times. The CDR3 nucleotides read TGTGCCAGCAGACAGGGGTACACTGAAGCTTTCTTT. It yields the protein CASRQGYTEAFF. The chain links TRBV12-3 or TRBV12-4 to TRBJ1-1, with 7 bases fitting TRBD1. V shed 6 bases, J shed 3 bases, and the junction held 1 base outside the gene matches. This CDR3 comprises 12 residues.

The V call is TRBV27, the J call TRBJ1-1; 10 bases are shared with TRBD1. With V trimmed by 7 bases and J by 5 bases, 16 bases remained unmatched. The CDR3 is made up of 17 amino acids. The germline gives CDR1 MNHEY, CDR2 SMNVEV (reference sequence). DNA for the CDR3: TGTGCCAGCACCCGACGGGGGACAGGGGAATTAGGGACTGAAGCTTTCTTT. Amino acids: CASTRRGTGELGTEAFF.

This clone was seen only once. This chain connects TRBV10-3 to TRBJ1-2; tentative D call: TRBD1 (6 bases). The CDR3 runs to 14 residues. Germline lookup yields CDR1 ENHRY and CDR2 SYGVKD. V was pared by 3 bases and J by 3 bases, with 11 bases between. CDR3 sequence reads: CAISDRDTYYGYTF. In DNA, the CDR3 is TGTGCCATCAGTGACCGGGACACATACTATGGCTACACCTTC.

The genes are TRBV30 and TRBJ1-3; 7 positions match TRBD1. V gave up 3 bases and J gave up 2 bases; unmatched junction bases: 7. The CDR3 sequence is 15 residues long. From germline, CDR1 is GTSNPN and CDR2 SVGIG (reference sequence). Here the CDR3 reads CAWRITGAAGNTIYF. CDR3 coding DNA: TGTGCCTGGAGGATAACAGGGGCGGCTGGAAACACCATATATTTT.

This chain connects TRBV6-2 or TRBV6-3 to TRBJ1-5; 7 nucleotides align to TRBD1. The CDR3 is made up of 14 amino acids. V dropped 2 bases and J dropped 7; count of bases not matched to a gene: 5. Germline lookup yields CDR1 MNHEY and CDR2 SVGEGT. This CDR3 is CASSYDRDEQPQHF. DNA for the CDR3: TGTGCCAGCAGTTACGACAGGGATGAGCAGCCCCAGCATTTT.

This chain links TRBV24-1 with TRBJ1-1; no clear D. This CDR3 is built from 12 residues. Germline V lookup: CDR1 KGHDR, CDR2 SFDVKD. The V gene lost 3 bases and the J gene lost 8 bases, with 9 bases spanning the gap. The CDR3 DNA reads TGTGCCACCAGTGATAGAGTGGGCGAAGCTTTCTTT. Its protein is CATSDRVGEAFF.

The chain recombines TRBV3-1 (or the pseudogene TRBV3-2) with TRBJ2-2, with D perhaps TRBD2 (6 bases). V lost 11 bases and J 2 bases, leaving 15 bases between the germline ends. CDR1 LGHDT and CDR2 YNNKEL come from the germline V gene (reference sequence). The CDR3 has 14 residues. The CDR3 is CAARGLANTGELFF. The CDR3 DNA sequence: TGTGCCGCACGGGGACTTGCCAACACCGGGGAGCTGTTTTTT.

The chain uses TRBV27 and TRBJ1-1; D not resolved. The V and J ends lost 2 bases and 10 bases respectively, with 11 bases between them. The CDR3 spans 12 residues. Germline-derived CDR1 and CDR2 are MNHEY and SMNVEV (reference sequence). CDR3 in DNA: TGTGCCAGCAGTTTAACGGGATCTGGAGCTTTCTTT. Its protein product is CASSLTGSGAFF.

The rearrangement joins TRBV12-5 to TRBJ2-1; TRBD2 matches 9 bases. Germline V gene data show CDR1 as LGHNT and CDR2 as FRNRAP. The CDR3 covers 15 residues. Trimming took 5 bases from V and 5 from J; bases not matched to a gene: 7. For the CDR3, the DNA is TGTGCTAGTGGTCTAGATTGGACTAGCGACAATGAGCAGTTCTTC. It encodes CASGLDWTSDNEQFF.

The rearrangement uses TRBV6-5 and TRBJ2-7; perhaps TRBD2 as D (6 bases). Per germline, CDR1 MNHEY and CDR2 SVGAGI. The length of the CDR3 is 13 residues. Trimming removed 7 bases from V and 6 bases from J, with 16 bases in between. The CDR3 DNA follows: TGTGCCAGCATCAAGGAGGGCATCCGCGAGCAGTACTTC. Its translation is CASIKEGIREQYF.

The chain has TRBV4-2 and TRBJ2-1; 7 nucleotides line up with TRBD2. The CDR3 has 18 residues. Germline V CDR1 and CDR2: LGHNA, YNFKEQ. Trimming cost V 0 bases and J 9 bases; bases outside gene matches: 17. CDR3 DNA sequence: TGTGCCAGCAGCCAAGATCTCGGGCGGGAGCGAAGGGGTGGTGAGCAGTTCTTC. It yields the protein CASSQDLGRERRGGEQFF.

This chain connects TRBV2 to TRBJ1-6; possible D gene TRBD1, 6 bases. The germline V and J ends were trimmed by 2 bases and 7 bases, with 12 bases remaining between them. The CDR3 has 15 residues. The V gene's germline CDR1 is SNHLY and CDR2 FYNNEI. This CDR3 is CASSERRGQNSPLHF. In nucleotides, the CDR3 is TGTGCCAGCAGTGAACGGCGGGGGCAGAATTCACCCCTCCACTTT.

This clone was observed once. The chain recombines TRBV27 with TRBJ1-5, with 9 bases matching TRBD1. The germline CDR1 and CDR2 sequences are MNHEY and SMNVEV (reference sequence). J gave up 7 bases and V 0 bases, and 10 bases lay outside the gene matches. The CDR3 extends over 17 amino acids. DNA of the CDR3: TGTGCCAGCAGTTTATCCTGGACAGGGGCCTCTAGGCAGCCCCAGCATTTT. Encoded protein: CASSLSWTGASRQPQHF.

V usage is TRBV9 and J usage is TRBJ1-3, with D tentatively TRBD1 (5 bases). The CDR3 totals 16 residues. Trimming took 0 bases from V and 0 from J, leaving 10 bases between them. Germline CDR1 reads SGDLS; CDR2 reads YYNGEE. CDR3 in amino acids: CASSVEGHRSGNTIYF. In nucleotides, the CDR3 is TGTGCCAGCAGCGTAGAAGGACACCGCTCTGGAAACACCATATATTTT.

The chain carries TRBV18 and TRBJ2-7; D gene uncertain. Deletions cut 3 bases from V and 6 bases from J, with 12 bases between. There are 13 residues in the CDR3. CDR1 KGHSH and CDR2 LQKENI come from the germline V gene. This CDR3 reads CASSPNPGFEQYF. The CDR3 bases are TGTGCCAGCTCACCCAACCCCGGGTTCGAGCAGTACTTC.

The chain employs TRBV18 and TRBJ2-7; 7 bases map to TRBD1. The germline V gene encodes CDR1 KGHSH and CDR2 LQKENI. V shed 3 bases and J 1 base; nucleotides not matched to a gene: 12. The CDR3 loop spans 17 amino acids. The CDR3 sequence: CASSPFPPAGGSYEQYF. For the CDR3, the DNA is TGTGCCAGCTCACCTTTCCCCCCCGCAGGGGGATCCTACGAGCAGTACTTC.

The chain joins TRBV7-2 to TRBJ2-1, with D possibly matching TRBD2 (6 bases). Germline V gene data show CDR1 as SGHTA and CDR2 as FQGNSA. The CDR3 sequence is 15 residues long. V dropped 5 bases and J dropped 5 bases, with 16 bases sitting between them. As DNA, the CDR3 is TGTGCCAGCAGCCCCGGCGGGGCGCAGCACAATGAGCAGTTCTTC. As protein: CASSPGGAQHNEQFF.

This rearrangement joins TRBV6-1 to TRBJ2-5, with TRBD2 matching over 7 bases. The junction had 5 bases not matched to a gene; V was cut back by 2 bases and J by 5 bases. The CDR3 has 14 residues. CDR1 MNHNS and CDR2 SASEGT come from the germline V gene. CDR3: CASSEYVAGETQYF. As DNA, the CDR3 is TGTGCCAGCAGTGAATATGTAGCGGGTGAGACCCAGTACTTC.

The V and J genes are TRBV6-2 or TRBV6-3 and TRBJ2-6; a possible D gene is TRBD1 (6 bases). Looked up from germline, CDR1 is MNHEY and CDR2 is SVGEGT. Trimming stripped 6 bases from V and 1 base from J, with 10 bases between. The CDR3 covers 15 residues. CDR3: CASSTRGSGANVLTF. The CDR3 coding sequence is TGTGCCAGCAGCACTAGGGGGTCTGGGGCCAACGTCCTGACTTTC.

The chain uses TRBV7-3 and TRBJ2-3, with 11 bases aligning to TRBD1. The CDR3 consists of 15 residues. V shed 6 bases, J shed 4 bases, and the junction held 6 bases outside the gene matches. Germline assignment: CDR1 SGHTA and CDR2 FQGTGA. The CDR3 here is CASRGTGGMADTQYF. CDR3 coding DNA: TGTGCCAGCAGGGGGACAGGGGGGATGGCAGATACGCAGTATTTT. Full variable domain (remainder filled in from reference TRBV7-3 and TRBJ2-3): GAGVSQTPSNKVTEKGKYVELRCDPISGHTALYWYRQSLGQGPEFLIYFQGTGAADDSGLPNDRFFAVRPEGSVSTLKIQRTERGDSAVYLCASRGTGGMADTQYFGPGTRLTVL.

V usage is TRBV5-5 and J usage is TRBJ1-1; D remains ambiguous. CDR3 length: 12 residues. Per germline, CDR1 SGHKS and CDR2 YYEKEE (reference sequence). V shed 5 bases and J shed 4 bases, with 9 bases lying between them. CDR3 nucleotide sequence: TGTGCCAGCAGTCTATATCTCACTGAAGCTTTCTTT. It encodes CASSLYLTEAFF.

This clone was detected only a few times. The chain joins TRBV18 to TRBJ2-1; TRBD2 matches at 16 bases. The trim removed 6 bases at V and 15 bases at J, leaving 11 bases unmatched. This CDR3 has 15 amino acids. The germline CDR1 and CDR2 sequences are KGHSH and LQKENI. The CDR3 sequence: CASSPTGTSGGASFF. The CDR3, as DNA: TGTGCCAGCTCGCCCACCGGGACTAGCGGGGGGGCGTCGTTCTTC.

In nucleotides, the CDR3 is TGTGCCAGCACCACCGGACAGGGGGATCGAGGCTACACCTTC. This sequence encodes CASTTGQGDRGYTF. V usage is TRBV28 and J usage is TRBJ1-2; TRBD1 aligns across 10 bases. V lost 7 bases to trimming and J lost 8 bases; unmatched junction nucleotides: 10. CDR3 length: 14 amino acids. Germline-derived CDR1 and CDR2 are MDHEN and SYDVKM.